This section outlines one T cell receptor (beta chain) sequence together with its context. Next came a second PCR, run for about 6 to 11 cycles, which used a sample-barcoded 5' primer along with a J-beta primer mix. TCRdb re-called the 5' RACE reads through MiXCR, storing one row per CDR3 protein. The sample holds approximately 1,700,000 distinct CDR3 sequences, 39% seen once. The data stem from a study of blood T cells in healthy people across ages. The CDR3 covers 16 residues. Per the germline V gene, CDR1 is SGHTA and CDR2 is FQGNSA. The V end was cut by 2 bases, the J end by 8 bases, with 21 bases between.

The clonotype comes from a human donor in good health. The chain links TRBV7-2 to TRBJ1-2, with D uncertain. The sequencing input was blood. The CDR3 protein is CASSLNQENRHKGYTF. The CDR3 DNA reads TGTGCCAGCAGCTTAAATCAGGAAAACCGCCATAAGGGCTACACCTTC.